These 10 T cell receptor beta chains were all obtained from the same sample, sequenced in a study of T-cell reconstitution after alpha-beta-depleted transplantation in children. Researchers prepared the TCRbeta library using unique molecular identifiers, the study reports. TCRdb ran MiXCR on the PCR reads and lists one entry per CDR3 protein. Of about 980,000 distinct CDR3 sequences listed, under 30% are singletons. Specimen: PBMCs, mostly from graft donor cells, collected 360 days after TCRalphabeta/CD19-depleted stem cell transplant. All receptors derive from a boy younger than two who had a stem cell transplant for SCID, so the T cells may come from the graft donor.

Comments on this clonotype: The CDR3 ends on some other residue instead of the conserved phenylalanine or tryptophan, so this is likely a read error. The rearrangement uses TRBV29-1 and TRBJ2-3; 9 nucleotides line up with TRBD2. Germline lookup yields CDR1 SQVTM and CDR2 ANQGSEA. The CDR3 is 16 amino acids. J was trimmed by 2 bases and V by 7 bases; bases with no gene match: 13. The CDR3 spells CSAQPQLAGHTDTQYL. The DNA for the CDR3 is TGCAGCGCCCAACCCCAGCTAGCGGGGCACACAGATACGCAGTATCTT.

The genes are TRBV20-1 and TRBJ2-5, with D uncertain. This CDR3 spans 15 amino acids. Trimming took 6 bases from V and 1 from J, leaving 18 bases between them. Germline CDR1 reads DFQATT; CDR2 reads SNEGSKA (reference sequence). CDR3 region: CSAQRRRGFQETQYF. CDR3 nucleotides: TGCAGTGCCCAAAGGAGAAGAGGCTTCCAAGAGACCCAGTACTTC.

This clonotype was recorded once. The CDR3 reads CSAQGRNYEQYF. The CDR3 nucleotides are TGCAGTGCCCAGGGACGGAACTACGAGCAGTACTTC. The genes are TRBV20-1 and TRBJ2-7; the D gene could be TRBD1 or TRBD2 (5 bases each). This CDR3 comprises 12 residues. Trimming removed 6 bases from V and 3 bases from J, with 12 bases in between. CDR1 is DFQATT and CDR2 is SNEGSKA in the germline V gene (reference sequence).

This chain links TRBV29-1 with TRBJ1-1; D is possibly TRBD1 (6 bases). Germline V CDR1 and CDR2: SQVTM, ANQGSEA. The CDR3 sequence is 15 residues long. V was trimmed by 3 bases and J by 4 bases, leaving 18 bases between them. CDR3 coding DNA: TGCAGCGTTGAGCAGGGGCGGACACGCCGCACTGAAGCTTTCTTT. Amino acid sequence: CSVEQGRTRRTEAFF.

This clonotype showed up just a few times. V and J are TRBV5-5 and TRBJ2-7, with D hard to call. CDR3 size: 14 residues. Germline CDR1 SGHKS, CDR2 YYEKEE (reference sequence). Trimming removed 1 base at V and 0 bases at J, with 8 bases between. CDR3 sequence (DNA): TGTGCCAGCAGCTTGTTACGGAACTCCTACGAGCAGTACTTC. Its protein product is CASSLLRNSYEQYF.

With regard to this clonotype: A much larger clonotype is one base distant, so this may be a read error. A read error is likely, as this CDR3 ends without the conserved phenylalanine or tryptophan. V is TRBV12-3 or TRBV12-4 and J is TRBJ1-3; 10 bases map to TRBD1. The CDR3 covers 16 residues. V was clipped by 3 bases and J by 2 bases; unmatched bases: 4. The CDR3 sequence is CASSFRDRGTGNTIYS. DNA for the CDR3: TGTGCCAGCAGTTTCCGGGACAGGGGAACTGGAAACACCATATATTCT.

The J gene is TRBJ2-3, the V gene TRBV5-5; D ambiguous. V was pared by 4 bases and J by 2 bases, with 17 bases between. The CDR3 is 16 amino acids. The germline gives CDR1 SGHKS, CDR2 YYEKEE (reference sequence). CDR3 coding DNA: TGTGCCAGCAGCCCCCCGACCGGCTCTCCCACAGATACGCAGTATTTT. Protein sequence: CASSPPTGSPTDTQYF. Full variable domain (remainder filled in from reference TRBV5-5 and TRBJ2-3): DAGVTQSPTHLIKTRGQQVTLRCSPISGHKSVSWYQQVLGQGPQFIFQYYEKEERGRGNFPDRFSARQFPNYSSELNVNALLLGDSALYLCASSPPTGSPTDTQYFGPGTRLTVL.

The rearrangement uses TRBV20-1 and TRBJ1-1; 7 nucleotides match TRBD1. This CDR3 comprises 16 residues. V was pared by 3 bases and J by 4 bases, with 14 bases of the junction left unmatched. Germline CDR1 and CDR2: DFQATT and SNEGSKA (reference sequence). The CDR3 here is CSARVDRDVWSTEAFF. In nucleotides, the CDR3 is TGCAGTGCTAGGGTCGACAGGGACGTTTGGAGCACTGAAGCTTTCTTT.

This clonotype came up a few times. The gene calls are TRBV2 and TRBJ1-1; tentative D call: TRBD1 (5 bases). V was clipped by 5 bases and J by 1 base, with 11 bases between them. CDR3 length: 14 residues. From germline, CDR1 is SNHLY and CDR2 FYNNEI. In DNA form, the CDR3 reads TGTGCCAGCAGTACCCGGCAGGGGAACACTGAAGCTTTCTTT. It specifies CASSTRQGNTEAFF.

At least ten counts were recorded for this clonotype. This chain joins TRBV20-1 and TRBJ2-5; 11 bases line up with TRBD2. The germline V gene encodes CDR1 DFQATT and CDR2 SNEGSKA (reference sequence). The CDR3 is 15 residues long. With 6 bases clipped from V and 2 bases from J, the junction kept 8 bases outside the gene matches. The chain's CDR3 is CSAIAGGPWQETQYF. CDR3 coding DNA: TGCAGTGCCATAGCGGGGGGGCCGTGGCAAGAGACCCAGTACTTC.